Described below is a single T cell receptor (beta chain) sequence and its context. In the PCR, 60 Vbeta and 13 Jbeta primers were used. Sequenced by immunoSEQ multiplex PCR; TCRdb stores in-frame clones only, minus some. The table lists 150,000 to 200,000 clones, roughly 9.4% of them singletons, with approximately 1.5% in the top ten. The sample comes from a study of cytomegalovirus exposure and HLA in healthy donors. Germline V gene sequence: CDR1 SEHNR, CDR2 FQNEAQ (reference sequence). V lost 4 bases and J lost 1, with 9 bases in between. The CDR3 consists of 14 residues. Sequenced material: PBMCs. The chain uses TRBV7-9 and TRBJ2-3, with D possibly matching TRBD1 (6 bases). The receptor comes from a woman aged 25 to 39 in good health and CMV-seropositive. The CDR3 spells CASSSKGGTDTQYF. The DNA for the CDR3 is TGTGCCAGCAGCTCAAAGGGGGGCACAGATACGCAGTATTTT.